The subject of this entry is one TCR beta chain. The entry originates in a study of blood T cell repertoires in COVID-19. Study background: Both acute and convalescent COVID-19 samples were obtained from the United States, Italy and Spain. Sample material is recorded as cDNA or gDNA derived from T cells, B-cell-depleted T cells, or PBMCs.

Authors' methods: Amplification of reference gene primers provided the estimated nucleated cell counts. The method was immunoSEQ multiplex PCR; TCRdb's version includes in-frame clones alone and lacks a portion of them. V and J calls and clone size come straight from that table; D and trimming were deduced from the DNA. Of some 140,000 clones in the sample, approximately 78% are singletons; the top ten hold roughly 1.7%. There are 14 residues in the CDR3. V lost 4 bases and J 1 base, leaving 9 bases between the germline ends. Germline V gene data show CDR1 as SGHRS and CDR2 as YFSETQ. This rearrangement joins TRBV5-1 to TRBJ1-3; possibly TRBD1 for D (6 bases). The sequence was collected from a man of 80 years or more with acute or convalescent COVID-19. What was sequenced was peripheral blood. CDR3 nucleotide sequence: TGCGCCAGCAGCGAACAGGGATCTGGAAACACCATATATTTT. It specifies CASSEQGSGNTIYF.